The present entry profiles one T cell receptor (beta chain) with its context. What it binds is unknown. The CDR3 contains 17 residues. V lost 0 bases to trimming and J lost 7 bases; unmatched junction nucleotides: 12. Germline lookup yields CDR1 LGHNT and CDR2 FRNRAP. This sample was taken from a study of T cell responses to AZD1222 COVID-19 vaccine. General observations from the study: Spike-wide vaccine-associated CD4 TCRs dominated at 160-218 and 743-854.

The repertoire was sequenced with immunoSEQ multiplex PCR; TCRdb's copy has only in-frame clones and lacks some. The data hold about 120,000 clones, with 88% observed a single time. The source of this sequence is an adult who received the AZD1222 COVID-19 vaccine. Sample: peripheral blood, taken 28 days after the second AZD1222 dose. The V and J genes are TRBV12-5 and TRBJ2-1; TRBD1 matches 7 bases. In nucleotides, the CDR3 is TGTGCTAGTGGTTTGGTCCCCGGGACAGCCCTGGGGAATGAGCAGTTCTTC. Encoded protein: CASGLVPGTALGNEQFF. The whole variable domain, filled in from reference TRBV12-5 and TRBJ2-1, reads DARVTQTPRHKVTEMGQEVTMRCQPILGHNTVFWYRQTMMQGLELLAYFRNRAPLDDSGMPKDRFSAEMPDATLATLKIQPSEPRDSAVYFCASGLVPGTALGNEQFFGPGTRLTVL.